These T cell receptor beta chains were read from a single sample in a study of cytomegalovirus exposure and HLA in healthy donors. Produced via immunoSEQ multiplex PCR; TCRdb's table is partial and in-frame only. The sample lists 45,000 to 70,000 clones; 80% to 95% were seen once. The source material was PBMCs. The receptors were sampled from a woman in her late teens or twenties in good health and CMV-seronegative. Both conserved end residues are part of each CDR3. The D gene is left open where the match is weak. The size of a clone is reported for some rows only, either as once, few or many, or as a class for expanded clones.

clone size: .; V gene: TRBV10-3; D gene: .; CDR3 length: 12; J gene: TRBJ1-2; CDR3 DNA: TGTGCCATCAGTGTCCACACCTATGGCTACACCTTC; CDR3 protein: CAISVHTYGYTF
clone size: once; V gene: TRBV25-1; D gene: TRBD2; CDR3 length: 16; J gene: TRBJ2-5; CDR3 DNA: TGTGCCAGCAGTGAGAATAGCGGGGCACCCCTCGAGACCCAGTACTTC; CDR3 protein: CASSENSGAPLETQYF
clone size: .; V gene: TRBV20-1; D gene: .; CDR3 length: 11; J gene: TRBJ1-1; CDR3 DNA: TGCAGTGCTAGCGGCGGTAATGAAGCTTTCTTT; CDR3 protein: CSASGGNEAFF
clone size: .; V gene: TRBV2; D gene: TRBD2; CDR3 length: 17; J gene: TRBJ2-1; CDR3 DNA: TGTGCCAGCACTTACCCTAACAGCGGGAGGGCCTCGCATGAGCAGTTCTTC; CDR3 protein: CASTYPNSGRASHEQFF
clone size: .; V gene: TRBV7-9; D gene: TRBD1; CDR3 length: 14; J gene: TRBJ1-2; CDR3 DNA: TGTGCCAGCAGCCCATCGACAGGGGTCTATGGCTACACCTTC; CDR3 protein: CASSPSTGVYGYTF
clone size: .; V gene: TRBV19; D gene: .; CDR3 length: 16; J gene: TRBJ1-3; CDR3 DNA: TGTGCCAGTAGCATCAGGGGTGCGCTTTGGGGAAACACCATATATTTT; CDR3 protein: CASSIRGALWGNTIYF
clone size: .; V gene: TRBV19; D gene: TRBD2; CDR3 length: 14; J gene: TRBJ2-5; CDR3 DNA: TGTGCCAGTAGGCTAGCGGGAGTCGGGGAGACCCAGTACTTC; CDR3 protein: CASRLAGVGETQYF
clone size: .; V gene: TRBV7-9; D gene: TRBD1; CDR3 length: 18; J gene: TRBJ1-2; CDR3 DNA: TGTGCCAGCAGACCTTTTGGACAGGGGTTACTGAATGGCAATGACTACACCTTC; CDR3 protein: CASRPFGQGLLNGNDYTF
clone size: .; V gene: TRBV6-5; D gene: .; CDR3 length: 13; J gene: TRBJ1-2; CDR3 DNA: TGTGCCAGCAGTGACGGACAGTACTATGGCTACACCTTC; CDR3 protein: CASSDGQYYGYTF
clone size: .; V gene: TRBV7-9; D gene: .; CDR3 length: 18; J gene: TRBJ2-1; CDR3 DNA: TGTGCCAGCAGCTTAATTGGGGCCCTAATAGGGCCATACAATGAGCAGTTCTTC; CDR3 protein: CASSLIGALIGPYNEQFF
clone size: .; V gene: TRBV27; D gene: .; CDR3 length: 15; J gene: TRBJ2-1; CDR3 DNA: TGTGCCAGCAGTTTAAGGGGCTTCTCCTACAATGAGCAGTTCTTC; CDR3 protein: CASSLRGFSYNEQFF
clone size: .; V gene: TRBV5-6; D gene: .; CDR3 length: 11; J gene: TRBJ1-2; CDR3 DNA: TGTGCCAGCACTAACGACAGGGGCTACACCTTC; CDR3 protein: CASTNDRGYTF
clone size: .; V gene: TRBV7-2; D gene: .; CDR3 length: 14; J gene: TRBJ2-1; CDR3 DNA: TGTGCCAGCAGCAAAGGGGGATTTGGGGGTGAGCAGTTCTTC; CDR3 protein: CASSKGGFGGEQFF
clone size: .; V gene: TRBV29-1; D gene: TRBD2; CDR3 length: 13; J gene: TRBJ2-1; CDR3 DNA: TGCAGCCTCTTACTAGCGGGAGTTAATGAGCAGTTCTTC; CDR3 protein: CSLLLAGVNEQFF
clone size: .; V gene: TRBV11-3; D gene: .; CDR3 length: 16; J gene: TRBJ1-1; CDR3 DNA: TGTGCCAGCAGCCCTACCCTCCCGGACGGGGGACTGGGGGCTTTCTTT; CDR3 protein: CASSPTLPDGGLGAFF
clone size: .; V gene: TRBV4-3; D gene: .; CDR3 length: 15; J gene: TRBJ1-1; CDR3 DNA: TGCGCCAGCAGCCCCCGCCTAGAGGGAAACACTGAAGCTTTCTTT; CDR3 protein: CASSPRLEGNTEAFF
clone size: .; V gene: TRBV10-3; D gene: TRBD1; CDR3 length: 14; J gene: TRBJ1-2; CDR3 DNA: TGTGCCATCAGTGGCGCCGGGACAGTGGATGGCTACACCTTC; CDR3 protein: CAISGAGTVDGYTF
clone size: .; V gene: TRBV18; D gene: TRBD1; CDR3 length: 13; J gene: TRBJ1-1; CDR3 DNA: TGTGCCAGCTCACCTGGACAGGGCTCTGAAGCTTTCTTT; CDR3 protein: CASSPGQGSEAFF
clone size: .; V gene: TRBV5-1; D gene: .; CDR3 length: 13; J gene: TRBJ1-6; CDR3 DNA: TGCGCCAGCAGCCCGGAGGGGAATTCACCCCTCCACTTT; CDR3 protein: CASSPEGNSPLHF
clone size: once; V gene: TRBV7-8; D gene: TRBD1; CDR3 length: 17; J gene: TRBJ1-2; CDR3 DNA: TGTGCCAGCAGCGAGGGGGACAGGGAATGGTATGACTATGGCTACACCTTC; CDR3 protein: CASSEGDREWYDYGYTF
clone size: .; V gene: TRBV27; D gene: .; CDR3 length: 13; J gene: TRBJ2-3; CDR3 DNA: TGTGCCAGCAGTTTACTGAGCACAGATACGCAGTATTTT; CDR3 protein: CASSLLSTDTQYF
clone size: once; V gene: TRBV10-1; D gene: TRBD1; CDR3 length: 15; J gene: TRBJ2-3; CDR3 DNA: TGCGCCAGCAGTGAGACAGGGACAGTAGGTGGAACGCAGTATTTT; CDR3 protein: CASSETGTVGGTQYF
clone size: .; V gene: TRBV10-1; D gene: TRBD2; CDR3 length: 14; J gene: TRBJ2-2; CDR3 DNA: TGCGCCAGCAGTGGCGGGGGGCTGCCCGGGGAGCTGTTTTTT; CDR3 protein: CASSGGGLPGELFF
clone size: .; V gene: TRBV5-4; D gene: TRBD1; CDR3 length: 17; J gene: TRBJ2-2; CDR3 DNA: TGTGCCAGCAGCTTGACCCTAGGGGGCAAGGACACCGGGGAGCTGTTTTTT; CDR3 protein: CASSLTLGGKDTGELFF
clone size: .; V gene: TRBV6-5; D gene: .; CDR3 length: 15; J gene: TRBJ1-5; CDR3 DNA: TGTGCCAGCAGTTACTCGAGGCTGCCGAATCAGCCCCAGCATTTT; CDR3 protein: CASSYSRLPNQPQHF
clone size: .; V gene: TRBV2; D gene: TRBD2; CDR3 length: 17; J gene: TRBJ2-3; CDR3 DNA: TGTGCCAGCATCTCCCGGCTAGCGGGAGTTATCACAGATACGCAGTATTTT; CDR3 protein: CASISRLAGVITDTQYF
clone size: .; V gene: TRBV2; D gene: TRBD1; CDR3 length: 14; J gene: TRBJ2-1; CDR3 DNA: TGTGCCAGCGGAGGACAGGGGGGCTACAATGAGCAGTTCTTC; CDR3 protein: CASGGQGGYNEQFF
clone size: many; V gene: TRBV7-8; D gene: .; CDR3 length: 13; J gene: TRBJ1-3; CDR3 DNA: TGTGCCAGCAGCTTAGCGCGCCGAAACACCATATATTTT; CDR3 protein: CASSLARRNTIYF
clone size: .; V gene: TRBV7-2; D gene: .; CDR3 length: 14; J gene: TRBJ1-1; CDR3 DNA: TGTGCCAGCAGCTTCCTCAGGGGTGGGACTGAAGCTTTCTTT; CDR3 protein: CASSFLRGGTEAFF
clone size: .; V gene: TRBV6-6; D gene: .; CDR3 length: 14; J gene: TRBJ1-2; CDR3 DNA: TGTGCCAGCAGTACTAACAGGGAAGACTATGGCTACACCTTC; CDR3 protein: CASSTNREDYGYTF
clone size: .; V gene: TRBV5-4; D gene: TRBD2; CDR3 length: 18; J gene: TRBJ2-1; CDR3 DNA: TGTGCCAGCAGCTTGGGCTTTGCAGGCGGGGGTCGGTACAATGAGCAGTTCTTC; CDR3 protein: CASSLGFAGGGRYNEQFF
clone size: .; V gene: TRBV7-2; D gene: TRBD2; CDR3 length: 18; J gene: TRBJ2-3; CDR3 DNA: TGTGCCAGCAGCTTAGGACTAGCGGGGGGCCTAGCCCCAGATACGCAGTATTTT; CDR3 protein: CASSLGLAGGLAPDTQYF
clone size: .; V gene: TRBV7-6; D gene: .; CDR3 length: 15; J gene: TRBJ2-2; CDR3 DNA: TGTGCCAGCAGAAGTAGGGGGTTGGCCACCGGGGAGCTGTTTTTT; CDR3 protein: CASRSRGLATGELFF
clone size: .; V gene: TRBV2; D gene: .; CDR3 length: 13; J gene: TRBJ2-6; CDR3 DNA: TGTGCCAGGACAGTCTCTGGGGCCAACGTCCTGACTTTC; CDR3 protein: CARTVSGANVLTF
clone size: .; V gene: TRBV4-1; D gene: TRBD2; CDR3 length: 18; J gene: TRBJ2-2; CDR3 DNA: TGCGCCAGCAGCCACCAACTAGCGGGGTTAGTCGACACCGGGGAGCTGTTTTTT; CDR3 protein: CASSHQLAGLVDTGELFF
clone size: .; V gene: TRBV7-8; D gene: TRBD2; CDR3 length: 14; J gene: TRBJ2-1; CDR3 DNA: TGTGCCAGCAGTACTAGCGGGGGTTACAATGAGCAGTTCTTC; CDR3 protein: CASSTSGGYNEQFF
clone size: .; V gene: TRBV7-8; D gene: TRBD2; CDR3 length: 17; J gene: TRBJ2-3; CDR3 DNA: TGTGCCAGCAGCTTAAGAGAGACTAGCGGGATCACAGATACGCAGTATTTT; CDR3 protein: CASSLRETSGITDTQYF
clone size: .; V gene: TRBV19; D gene: .; CDR3 length: 16; J gene: TRBJ1-2; CDR3 DNA: TGTGCCAGTAGTATAGAAGAGTGGGGTGGCGCGGGGGGCTACACCTTC; CDR3 protein: CASSIEEWGGAGGYTF
clone size: .; V gene: TRBV29-1; D gene: .; CDR3 length: 15; J gene: TRBJ1-1; CDR3 DNA: TGCAGCGTTGGAAGTTTTTGGGGGCAAAGCACTGAAGCTTTCTTT; CDR3 protein: CSVGSFWGQSTEAFF